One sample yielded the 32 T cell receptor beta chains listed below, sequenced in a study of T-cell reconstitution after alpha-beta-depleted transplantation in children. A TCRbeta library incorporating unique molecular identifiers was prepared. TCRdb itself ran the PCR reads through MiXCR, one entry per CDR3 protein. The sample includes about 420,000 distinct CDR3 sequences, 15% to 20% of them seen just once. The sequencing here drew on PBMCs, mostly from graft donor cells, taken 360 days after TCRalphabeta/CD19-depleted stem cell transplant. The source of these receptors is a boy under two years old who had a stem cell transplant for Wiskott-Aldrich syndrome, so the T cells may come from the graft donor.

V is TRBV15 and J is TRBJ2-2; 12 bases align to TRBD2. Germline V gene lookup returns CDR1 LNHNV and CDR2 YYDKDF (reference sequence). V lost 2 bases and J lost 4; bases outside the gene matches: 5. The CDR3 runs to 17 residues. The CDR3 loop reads CATSRSGLAGTTGELFF. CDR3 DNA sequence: TGTGCCACCAGCAGATCAGGACTAGCGGGAACCACCGGGGAGCTGTTTTTT.

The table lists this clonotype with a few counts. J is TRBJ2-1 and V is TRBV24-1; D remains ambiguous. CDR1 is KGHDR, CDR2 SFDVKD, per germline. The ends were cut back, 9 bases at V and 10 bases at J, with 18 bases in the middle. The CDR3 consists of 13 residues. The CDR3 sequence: CATEMPGELEQFF. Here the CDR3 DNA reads TGTGCCACCGAGATGCCCGGAGAGTTGGAGCAGTTCTTC.

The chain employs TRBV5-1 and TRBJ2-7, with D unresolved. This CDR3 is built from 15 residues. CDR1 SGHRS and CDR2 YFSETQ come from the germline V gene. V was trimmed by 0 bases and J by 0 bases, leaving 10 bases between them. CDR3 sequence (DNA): TGCGCCAGCAGCTTGGCCGAAACGTCCTCCTACGAGCAGTACTTC. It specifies CASSLAETSSYEQYF.

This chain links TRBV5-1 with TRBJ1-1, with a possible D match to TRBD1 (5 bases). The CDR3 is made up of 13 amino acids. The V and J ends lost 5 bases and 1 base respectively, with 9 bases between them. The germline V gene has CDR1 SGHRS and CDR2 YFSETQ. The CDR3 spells CASRRGWNTEAFF. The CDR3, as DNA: TGCGCCAGCAGACGGGGGTGGAACACTGAAGCTTTCTTT.

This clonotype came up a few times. In nucleotides, the CDR3 is TGTGCCAGCAGCTTCGGCCACGAGCAGTACTTC. Residues: CASSFGHEQYF. The chain employs TRBV7-9 and TRBJ2-7; D gene unclear. Per germline, CDR1 SEHNR and CDR2 FQNEAQ (reference sequence). The CDR3 has 11 amino acids. V was clipped by 3 bases and J by 5 bases, with 5 bases between them.

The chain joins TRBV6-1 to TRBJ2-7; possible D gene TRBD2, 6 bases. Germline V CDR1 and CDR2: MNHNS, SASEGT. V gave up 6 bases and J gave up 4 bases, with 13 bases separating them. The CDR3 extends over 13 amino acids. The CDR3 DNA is TGTGCCAGCAGCGGCAGCGGGTTATACGAGCAGTACTTC. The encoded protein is CASSGSGLYEQYF.

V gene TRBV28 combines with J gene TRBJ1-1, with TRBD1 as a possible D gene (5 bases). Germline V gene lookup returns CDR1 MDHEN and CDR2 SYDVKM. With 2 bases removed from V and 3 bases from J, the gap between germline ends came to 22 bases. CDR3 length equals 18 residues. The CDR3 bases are TGTGCCAGCAGTTTAAACCCCTTTCAGGGCCCGGGAGACACTGAAGCTTTCTTT. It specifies CASSLNPFQGPGDTEAFF. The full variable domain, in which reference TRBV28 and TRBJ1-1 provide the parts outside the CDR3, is DVKVTQSSRYLVKRTGEKVFLECVQDMDHENMFWYRQDPGLGLRLIYFSYDVKMKEKGDIPEGYSVSREKKERFSLILESASTNQTSMYLCASSLNPFQGPGDTEAFFGQGTRLTVV.

The CDR3 loop is CATRTNRGPDTQYF. CDR3 in DNA: TGTGCCACCAGGACGAACAGGGGACCAGATACGCAGTATTTT. The chain has TRBV24-1 and TRBJ2-3; TRBD1 aligns across 7 bases. Germline V CDR1 and CDR2: KGHDR, SFDVKD. This CDR3 comprises 14 residues. V lost 7 bases and J lost 4; bases outside the gene matches: 7.

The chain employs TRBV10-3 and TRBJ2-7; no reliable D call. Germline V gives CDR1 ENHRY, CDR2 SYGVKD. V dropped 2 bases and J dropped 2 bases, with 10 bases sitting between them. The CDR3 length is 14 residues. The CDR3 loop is CAISENLGTYEQYF. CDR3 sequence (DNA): TGTGCCATCAGTGAGAATCTGGGCACCTACGAGCAGTACTTC.

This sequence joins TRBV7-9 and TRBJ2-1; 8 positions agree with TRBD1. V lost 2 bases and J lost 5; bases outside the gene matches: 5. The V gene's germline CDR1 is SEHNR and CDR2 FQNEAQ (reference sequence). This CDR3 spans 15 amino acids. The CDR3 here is CASSLLDRVDNEQFF. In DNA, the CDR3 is TGTGCCAGCAGCTTACTGGACAGGGTGGACAATGAGCAGTTCTTC.

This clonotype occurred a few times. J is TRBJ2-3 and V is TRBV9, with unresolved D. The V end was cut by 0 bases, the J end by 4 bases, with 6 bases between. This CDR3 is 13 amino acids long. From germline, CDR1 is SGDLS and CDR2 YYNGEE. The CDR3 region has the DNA TGTGCCAGCAGCGTAGTTGGGCCAGATACGCAGTATTTT. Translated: CASSVVGPDTQYF.

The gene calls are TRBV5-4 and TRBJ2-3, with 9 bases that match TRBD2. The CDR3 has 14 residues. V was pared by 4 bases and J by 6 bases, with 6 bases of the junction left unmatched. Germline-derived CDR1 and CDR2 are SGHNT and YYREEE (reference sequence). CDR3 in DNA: TGTGCCAGCAGCGAGGGGACTAGCAAGGATACGCAGTATTTT. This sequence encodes CASSEGTSKDTQYF. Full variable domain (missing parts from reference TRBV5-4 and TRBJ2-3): ETGVTQSPTHLIKTRGQQVTLRCSSQSGHNTVSWYQQALGQGPQFIFQYYREEENGRGNFPPRFSGLQFPNYSSELNVNALELDDSALYLCASSEGTSKDTQYFGPGTRLTVL.

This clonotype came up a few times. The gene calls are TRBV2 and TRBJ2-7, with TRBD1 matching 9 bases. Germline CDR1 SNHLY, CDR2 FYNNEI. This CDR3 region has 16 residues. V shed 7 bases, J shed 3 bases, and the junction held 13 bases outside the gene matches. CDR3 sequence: CASKGTGRVLGYEQYF. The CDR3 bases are TGTGCCAGCAAAGGGACAGGGCGGGTGTTGGGCTACGAGCAGTACTTC.

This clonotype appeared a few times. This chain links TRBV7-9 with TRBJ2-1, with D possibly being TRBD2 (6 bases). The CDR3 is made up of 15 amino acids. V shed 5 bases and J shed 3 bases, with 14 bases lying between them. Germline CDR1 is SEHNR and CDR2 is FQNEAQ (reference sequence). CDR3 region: CASSSTRGVYNEQFF. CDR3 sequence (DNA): TGTGCCAGCAGCAGTACTCGCGGGGTCTACAATGAGCAGTTCTTC.

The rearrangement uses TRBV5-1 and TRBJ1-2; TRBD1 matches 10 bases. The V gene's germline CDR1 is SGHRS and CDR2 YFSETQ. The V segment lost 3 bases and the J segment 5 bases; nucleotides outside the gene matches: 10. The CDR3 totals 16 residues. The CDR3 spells CASSWTVRDRGYGYTF. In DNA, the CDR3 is TGCGCCAGCAGCTGGACCGTACGGGACAGGGGATATGGCTACACCTTC.

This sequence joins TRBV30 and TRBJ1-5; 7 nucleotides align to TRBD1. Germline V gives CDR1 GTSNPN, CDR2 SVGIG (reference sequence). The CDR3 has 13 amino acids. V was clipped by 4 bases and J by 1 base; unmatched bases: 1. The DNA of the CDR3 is TGTGCCTGGAACAGGGGAAGCAATCAGCCCCAGCATTTT. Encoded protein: CAWNRGSNQPQHF. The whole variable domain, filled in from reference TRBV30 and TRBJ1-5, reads SQTIHQWPATLVQPVGSPLSLECTVEGTSNPNLYWYRQAAGRGLQLLFYSVGIGQISSEVPQNLSASRPQDRQFILSSKKLLLSDSGFYLCAWNRGSNQPQHFGDGTRLSIL.

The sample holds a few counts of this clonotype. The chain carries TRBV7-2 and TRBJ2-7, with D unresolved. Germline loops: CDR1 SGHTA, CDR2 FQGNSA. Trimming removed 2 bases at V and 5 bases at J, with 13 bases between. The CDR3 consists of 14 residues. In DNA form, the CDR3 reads TGTGCCAGCAGCTTACGGCGAGGAAGCCACGAGCAGTACTTC. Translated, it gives CASSLRRGSHEQYF.

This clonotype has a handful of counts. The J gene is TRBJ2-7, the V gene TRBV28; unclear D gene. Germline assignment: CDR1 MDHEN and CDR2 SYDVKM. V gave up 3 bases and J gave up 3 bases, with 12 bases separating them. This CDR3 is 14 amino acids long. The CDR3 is CASSLRRNFYEQYF. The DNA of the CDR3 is TGTGCCAGCAGTTTGAGGCGGAACTTCTACGAGCAGTACTTC.

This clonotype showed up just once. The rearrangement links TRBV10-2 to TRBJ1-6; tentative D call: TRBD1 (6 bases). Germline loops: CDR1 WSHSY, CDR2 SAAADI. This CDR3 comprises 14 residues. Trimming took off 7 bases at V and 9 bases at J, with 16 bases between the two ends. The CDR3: CASTPGQNFSPLHF. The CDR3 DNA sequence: TGCGCCAGCACTCCCGGACAGAATTTTTCACCCCTCCACTTT.

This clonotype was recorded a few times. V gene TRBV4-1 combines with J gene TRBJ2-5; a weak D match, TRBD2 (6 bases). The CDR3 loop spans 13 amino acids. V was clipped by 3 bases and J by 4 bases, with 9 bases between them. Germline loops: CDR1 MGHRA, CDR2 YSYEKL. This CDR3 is CASSQGTGETQYF. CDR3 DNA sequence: TGCGCCAGCAGCCAGGGGACTGGAGAGACCCAGTACTTC.

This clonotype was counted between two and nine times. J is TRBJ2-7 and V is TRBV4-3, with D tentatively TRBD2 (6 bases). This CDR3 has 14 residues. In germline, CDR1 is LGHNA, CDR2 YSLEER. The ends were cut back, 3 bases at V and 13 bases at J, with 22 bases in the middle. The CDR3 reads CASSHHSNRGSLYF. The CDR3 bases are TGCGCCAGCAGCCACCATTCAAACCGGGGGAGTCTCTACTTC.

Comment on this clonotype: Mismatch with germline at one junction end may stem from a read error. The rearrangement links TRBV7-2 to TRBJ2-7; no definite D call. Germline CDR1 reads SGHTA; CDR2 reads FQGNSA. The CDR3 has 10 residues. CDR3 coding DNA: TGTGCCAGCAGCTCCCACGAGCAGTACTTC. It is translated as CASSSHEQYF.

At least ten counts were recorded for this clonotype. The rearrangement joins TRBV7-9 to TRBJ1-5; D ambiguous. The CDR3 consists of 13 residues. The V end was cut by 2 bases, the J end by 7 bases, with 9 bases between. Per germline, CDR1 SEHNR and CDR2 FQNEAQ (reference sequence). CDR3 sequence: CASSLRLGQPQHF. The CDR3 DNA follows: TGTGCCAGCAGCTTACGGTTGGGACAGCCCCAGCATTTT.

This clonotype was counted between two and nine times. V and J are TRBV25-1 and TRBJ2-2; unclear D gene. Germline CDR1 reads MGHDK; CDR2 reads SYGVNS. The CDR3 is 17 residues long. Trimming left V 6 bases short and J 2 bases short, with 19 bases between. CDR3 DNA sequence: TGTGCCAGCAGAGGTTTCGTGGCAGGTGACAACACCGGGGAGCTGTTTTTT. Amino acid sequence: CASRGFVAGDNTGELFF.

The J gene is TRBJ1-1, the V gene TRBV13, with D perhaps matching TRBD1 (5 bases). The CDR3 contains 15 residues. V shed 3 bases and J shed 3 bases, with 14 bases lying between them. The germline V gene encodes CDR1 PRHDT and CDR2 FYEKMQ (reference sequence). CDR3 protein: CASSFQGRPYTEAFF. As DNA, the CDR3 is TGTGCCAGCAGCTTTCAGGGCAGACCTTACACTGAAGCTTTCTTT.

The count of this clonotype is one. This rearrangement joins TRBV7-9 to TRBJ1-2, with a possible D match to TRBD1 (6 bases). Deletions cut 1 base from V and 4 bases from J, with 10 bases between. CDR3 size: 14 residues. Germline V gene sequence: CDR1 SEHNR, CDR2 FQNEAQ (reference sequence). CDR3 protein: CASSLVGAAYGYTF. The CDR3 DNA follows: TGTGCCAGCAGCTTAGTGGGGGCGGCCTATGGCTACACCTTC. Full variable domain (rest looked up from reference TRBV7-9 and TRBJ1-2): DTGVSQNPRHKITKRGQNVTFRCDPISEHNRLYWYRQTLGQGPEFLTYFQNEAQLEKSRLLSDRFSAERPKGSFSTLEIQRTEQGDSAMYLCASSLVGAAYGYTFGSGTRLTVV.

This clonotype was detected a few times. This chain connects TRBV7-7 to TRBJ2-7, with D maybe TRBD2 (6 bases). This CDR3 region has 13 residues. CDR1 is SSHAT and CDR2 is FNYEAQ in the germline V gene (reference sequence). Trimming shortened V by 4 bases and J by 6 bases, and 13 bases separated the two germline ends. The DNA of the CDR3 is TGTGCCAGCAGCTACGCGGGGCAGGGCGAGCAGTACTTC. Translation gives CASSYAGQGEQYF. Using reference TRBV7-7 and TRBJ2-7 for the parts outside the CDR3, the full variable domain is GAGVSQSPRYKVTKRGQDVTLRCDPISSHATLYWYQQALGQGPEFLTYFNYEAQPDKSGLPSDRFSAERPEGSISTLTIQRTEQRDSAMYRCASSYAGQGEQYFGPGTRLTVT.

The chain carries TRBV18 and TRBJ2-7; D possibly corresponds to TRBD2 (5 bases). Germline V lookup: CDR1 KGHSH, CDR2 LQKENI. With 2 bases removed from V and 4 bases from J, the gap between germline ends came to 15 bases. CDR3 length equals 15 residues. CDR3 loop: CASSPGALRRYEQYF. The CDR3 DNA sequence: TGTGCCAGCTCACCAGGAGCTCTCAGGAGGTACGAGCAGTACTTC.

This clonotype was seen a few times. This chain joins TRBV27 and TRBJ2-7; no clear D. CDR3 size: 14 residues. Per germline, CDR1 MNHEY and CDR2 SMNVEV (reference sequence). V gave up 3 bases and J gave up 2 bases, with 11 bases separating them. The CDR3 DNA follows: TGTGCCAGCAGTTTCCTAGGTACTACCTACGAGCAGTACTTC. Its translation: CASSFLGTTYEQYF.

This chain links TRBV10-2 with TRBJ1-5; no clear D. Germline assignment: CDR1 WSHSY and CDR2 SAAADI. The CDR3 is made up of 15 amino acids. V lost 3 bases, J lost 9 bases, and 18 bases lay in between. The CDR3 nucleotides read TGCGCCAGCAGTGATTGGGCAGCTCCGGGATTGCCCCAGCATTTT. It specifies CASSDWAAPGLPQHF.

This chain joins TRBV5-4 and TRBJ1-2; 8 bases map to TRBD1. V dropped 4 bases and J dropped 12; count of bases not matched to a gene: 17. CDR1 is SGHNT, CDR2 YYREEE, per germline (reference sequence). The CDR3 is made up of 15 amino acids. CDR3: CASSPIPGTGHHNTF. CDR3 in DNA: TGTGCCAGCAGCCCTATTCCCGGGACAGGCCATCACAACACCTTC.

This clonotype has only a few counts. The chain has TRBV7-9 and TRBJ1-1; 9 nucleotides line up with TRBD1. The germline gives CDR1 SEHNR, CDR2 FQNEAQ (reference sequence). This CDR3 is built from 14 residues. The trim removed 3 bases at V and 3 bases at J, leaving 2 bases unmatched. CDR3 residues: CASSLDRGHTEAFF. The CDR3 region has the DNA TGTGCCAGCAGCTTGGACAGGGGTCACACTGAAGCTTTCTTT.